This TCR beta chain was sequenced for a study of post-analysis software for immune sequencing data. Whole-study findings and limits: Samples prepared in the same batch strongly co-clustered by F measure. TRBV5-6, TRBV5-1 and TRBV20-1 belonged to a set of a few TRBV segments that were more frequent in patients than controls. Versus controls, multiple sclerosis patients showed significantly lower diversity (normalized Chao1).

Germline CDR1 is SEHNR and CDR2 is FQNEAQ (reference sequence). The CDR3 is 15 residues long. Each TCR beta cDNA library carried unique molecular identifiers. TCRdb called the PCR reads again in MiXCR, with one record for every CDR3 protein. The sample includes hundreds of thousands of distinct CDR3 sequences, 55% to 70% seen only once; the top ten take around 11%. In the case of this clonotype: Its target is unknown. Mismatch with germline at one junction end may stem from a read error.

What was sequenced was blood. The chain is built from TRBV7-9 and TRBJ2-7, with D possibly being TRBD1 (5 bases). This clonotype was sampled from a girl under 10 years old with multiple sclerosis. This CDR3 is CASSLGWQGGDEQYF. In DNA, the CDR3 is TGTGCTAGCAGCCTGGGTTGGCAGGGCGGCGACGAGCAGTACTTC.